One and the same sample provided the 21 T cell receptor beta chains below, sequenced in a study of shared clonotypes between healthy human individuals. TCRdb's table, derived via immunoSEQ multiplex PCR, lists solely in-frame clones and lacks some. This sample yields 950,000 to 1,200,000 clones, of which 60% to 80% are seen a single time; over 0.8% belongs to the top ten. Sequencing input: memory CD4+ T cells from PBMCs. Subset indicated: CD45RA-negative fraction. The receptors here all came from a man aged 18 to 35 in good health. Some clones in this sample may be carry-over from other donors' samples.

The chain joins TRBV5-1 to TRBJ2-1, with D perhaps matching TRBD2 (6 bases). From germline, CDR1 is SGHRS and CDR2 YFSETQ. The CDR3 contains 16 residues. V gave up 0 bases and J gave up 8 bases, with 18 bases separating them. The CDR3 DNA reads TGCGCCAGCAGCTTGGTCCTCGGGGGAGTTCCGGATGAGCAGTTCTTC. This translates into CASSLVLGGVPDEQFF. The full variable domain, completed using reference TRBV5-1 and TRBJ2-1, is KAGVTQTPRYLIKTRGQQVTLSCSPISGHRSVSWYQQTPGQGLQFLFEYFSETQRNKGNFPGRFSGRQFSNSRSEMNVSTLELGDSALYLCASSLVLGGVPDEQFFGPGTRLTVL.

A remark on this clone: A read error is possible here, since a much larger clone lies one base away. The chain carries TRBV14 and TRBJ1-1, with 9 bases identical to TRBD1. The CDR3 is made up of 13 amino acids. The V gene's germline CDR1 is SGHDN and CDR2 FVKESK. Trimming removed 5 bases from V and 4 bases from J; junction bases left unmatched: 2. CDR3 amino acids: CASSKDRGTEAFF. The CDR3 DNA reads as TGTGCCAGCAGCAAGGACAGGGGCACTGAAGCTTTCTTT.

This rearrangement joins TRBV27 to TRBJ2-7; 7 bases line up with TRBD1. CDR3 size: 14 residues. CDR1 is MNHEY and CDR2 is SMNVEV in the germline V gene (reference sequence). The J segment lost 0 bases and the V segment lost 5 bases, leaving 4 bases of the junction unmatched. CDR3 protein: CASSGQDPSYEQYF. The CDR3 DNA is TGTGCCAGCAGTGGACAGGACCCCTCCTACGAGCAGTACTTC.

This chain links TRBV15 with TRBJ2-7, with TRBD2 matching over 9 bases. The length of the CDR3 is 15 residues. J was trimmed by 3 bases and V by 1 base; bases with no gene match: 4. Germline V lookup: CDR1 LNHNV, CDR2 YYDKDF (reference sequence). CDR3 in amino acids: CATSRAGTSRYEQYF. As DNA, the CDR3 is TGTGCCACCAGCAGAGCCGGGACTAGCCGCTACGAGCAGTACTTC.

The sample holds a few counts of this clone. This chain's CDR3 is CASSLGEAGIYEQYF. CDR3 bases: TGTGCCAGCAGCTTAGGCGAGGCGGGGATCTACGAGCAGTACTTC. The V call is TRBV5-4, the J call TRBJ2-7, with TRBD2 as a possible D gene (6 bases). V dropped 2 bases and J dropped 3 bases, with 15 bases sitting between them. The CDR3 loop spans 15 amino acids. Germline loops: CDR1 SGHNT, CDR2 YYREEE (reference sequence).

This clone was seen just once. Other DNA sequences of this sample code for an identical CDR3. The chain joins TRBV11-2 to TRBJ1-2; D is ambiguous. The CDR3 sequence is 12 residues long. The germline V gene encodes CDR1 SGHAT and CDR2 FQNNGV. Trimming removed 5 bases at V and 7 bases at J, with 11 bases between. This CDR3 reads CASSLVVGGYTF. In DNA, the CDR3 is TGTGCCAGCAGCCTAGTAGTGGGTGGCTACACCTTC.

The CDR3 region is CASSQLAGADTQYF. CDR3 bases: TGTGCCAGCAGCCAATTAGCGGGTGCCGATACGCAGTATTTT. The V call is TRBV4-2, the J call TRBJ2-3, with TRBD2 matching over 7 bases. The trim removed 2 bases at V and 6 bases at J, leaving 5 bases unmatched. This CDR3 is built from 14 residues. CDR1 and CDR2 (germline): LGHNA, YNFKEQ.

In DNA, the CDR3 is TGTGCCAGCAGTGGCGAGTCAGTGGTCGGCTACACCTTC. Translated, it gives CASSGESVVGYTF. J is TRBJ1-2 and V is TRBV2, with D unclear. Between the trimmed V and J ends, which lost 4 bases and 8 bases, there was a span of 14 bases. Germline CDR1 and CDR2: SNHLY and FYNNEI. This CDR3 comprises 13 residues. Looking up the rest from reference TRBV2 and TRBJ1-2 gives the full variable domain: EPEVTQTPSHQVTQMGQEVILRCVPISNHLYFYWYRQILGQKVEFLVSFYNNEISEKSEIFDDQFSVERPDGSNFTLKIRSTKLEDSAMYFCASSGESVVGYTFGSGTRLTVV.

V is TRBV28 and J is TRBJ1-4, with D hard to call. Germline V CDR1 and CDR2: MDHEN, SYDVKM. The CDR3 has 15 residues. V was trimmed by 6 bases and J by 5 bases, leaving 16 bases between them. Here the CDR3 reads CASRSPQVGNEKLFF. The CDR3 nucleotides read TGTGCCAGCAGATCTCCTCAAGTCGGGAATGAAAAACTGTTTTTT.

The chain uses TRBV7-2 and TRBJ1-2; TRBD1 matches at 8 bases. The ends lost 5 bases at V and 7 bases at J; junction bases unmatched: 9. This CDR3 comprises 14 residues. CDR1 and CDR2 from the germline V gene are SGHTA and FQGNSA. This chain's CDR3 is CASSEGQANSGYTF. The DNA of the CDR3 is TGTGCCAGCAGCGAGGGACAGGCGAATAGTGGCTACACCTTC.

The gene calls are TRBV7-3 and TRBJ2-7, with D tentatively TRBD2 (6 bases). The CDR3 totals 15 residues. With 2 bases removed from V and 5 bases from J, the gap between germline ends came to 16 bases. CDR1 is SGHTA, CDR2 FQGTGA, per germline. Here the CDR3 DNA reads TGTGCCAGCAGCTTATCCCCCAACGGGAGAGACGAGCAGTACTTC. It specifies CASSLSPNGRDEQYF.

With respect to this clone: Other DNA sequences in the sample encode the same CDR3. The V and J genes are TRBV4-1 and TRBJ1-1; D may be TRBD1 (6 bases). V shed 0 bases and J shed 1 base, with 12 bases lying between them. CDR1 and CDR2 (germline): MGHRA, YSYEKL. The length of the CDR3 is 16 residues. The CDR3 coding sequence is TGCGCCAGCAGCCAAGATTTTGGGGGCCCGAACACTGAAGCTTTCTTT. The encoded protein is CASSQDFGGPNTEAFF.

Of note for this clone: This may be a read error, as it is one base from a much larger clone. Different DNA sequences within this sample yield the same CDR3. This chain connects TRBV7-2 to TRBJ1-1; unclear D gene. Germline V CDR1 and CDR2: SGHTA, FQGNSA. V was trimmed by 1 base and J by 1 base, leaving 4 bases between them. The CDR3 consists of 13 residues. The CDR3 nucleotides are TGTGCCAGCAGCTTAGGCAGGAACACTGAAGCTTTCTTT. Its translation is CASSLGRNTEAFF.

This chain connects TRBV2 to TRBJ2-7; D is undetermined. Trimming removed 10 bases from V and 0 bases from J, with 16 bases in between. Germline lookup yields CDR1 SNHLY and CDR2 FYNNEI. The CDR3 totals 14 residues. Here the CDR3 reads CATHWVLTSYEQYF. The CDR3 DNA reads TGTGCCACCCACTGGGTCCTCACCTCCTACGAGCAGTACTTC.

V is TRBV5-5 and J is TRBJ2-1; D call uncertain. Looked up from germline, CDR1 is SGHKS and CDR2 is YYEKEE (reference sequence). Trimming took off 0 bases at V and 6 bases at J, with 7 bases between the two ends. This CDR3 contains 13 residues. This chain's CDR3 is CASSLDWPNEQFF. CDR3 nucleotides: TGTGCCAGCAGCTTGGACTGGCCCAATGAGCAGTTCTTC.

This clone has just one count. The V call is TRBV4-3, the J call TRBJ2-4; the D gene is possibly TRBD1 (6 bases). V shed 0 bases and J shed 1 base, with 10 bases lying between them. This CDR3 region has 16 residues. CDR1 is LGHNA, CDR2 YSLEER, per germline. The CDR3 nucleotides are TGCGCCAGCAGCCAAGATAGGACAGCCGCCAAAAACATTCAGTACTTC. Translation gives CASSQDRTAAKNIQYF.

The chain employs TRBV7-2 and TRBJ2-5; 14 bases fit TRBD2. The J call may be wrong; the DNA end is better matched by TRBJ2-7. The CDR3 length is 16 residues. The germline CDR1 and CDR2 sequences are SGHTA and FQGNSA. The CDR3 DNA sequence: TGTGCCAGCAGCTTAGGGGGACTAGCGGGAGTTCTCGAGCAGTACTTC. This gives the protein CASSLGGLAGVLEQYF.

This chain links TRBV27 with TRBJ1-1; no clear D. This CDR3 is built from 14 residues. Germline CDR1 and CDR2: MNHEY and SMNVEV (reference sequence). With 2 bases removed from V and 5 bases from J, the gap between germline ends came to 12 bases. CDR3 region: CASSLTFGGTEAFF. The CDR3 DNA is TGTGCCAGCAGTTTAACTTTTGGAGGGACTGAAGCTTTCTTT.

This clone was counted a few times. V usage is TRBV11-3 and J usage is TRBJ2-2, with TRBD1 identical over 8 bases. The CDR3 consists of 15 residues. The germline V gene has CDR1 SGHNT and CDR2 YENEEA. V dropped 5 bases and J dropped 5; count of bases not matched to a gene: 7. The CDR3 here is CASSTGQGTTGELFF. CDR3 bases: TGTGCCAGCAGCACAGGACAGGGAACTACCGGGGAGCTGTTTTTT.

This clone was seen just once. The rearrangement links TRBV28 to TRBJ2-7; the D is unclear. Germline V gives CDR1 MDHEN, CDR2 SYDVKM. This CDR3 comprises 11 residues. The germline V and J ends were trimmed by 7 bases and 9 bases, with 13 bases remaining between them. The CDR3 nucleotides read TGTGCCAGCACTAAATTTAGGGCGCAGTACTTC. Protein sequence: CASTKFRAQYF.

This clone has at least ten counts. The sample contains more than one DNA sequence encoding this CDR3. The chain carries TRBV4-1 and TRBJ1-1; a weak D match, TRBD1 (6 bases). Trimming shortened V by 4 bases and J by 1 base, and 13 bases separated the two germline ends. The CDR3 has 15 residues. From germline, CDR1 is MGHRA and CDR2 YSYEKL. The CDR3, as DNA: TGCGCCAGCAGCCGCCGGGGGGGCTCGAACACTGAAGCTTTCTTT. It codes for CASSRRGGSNTEAFF.